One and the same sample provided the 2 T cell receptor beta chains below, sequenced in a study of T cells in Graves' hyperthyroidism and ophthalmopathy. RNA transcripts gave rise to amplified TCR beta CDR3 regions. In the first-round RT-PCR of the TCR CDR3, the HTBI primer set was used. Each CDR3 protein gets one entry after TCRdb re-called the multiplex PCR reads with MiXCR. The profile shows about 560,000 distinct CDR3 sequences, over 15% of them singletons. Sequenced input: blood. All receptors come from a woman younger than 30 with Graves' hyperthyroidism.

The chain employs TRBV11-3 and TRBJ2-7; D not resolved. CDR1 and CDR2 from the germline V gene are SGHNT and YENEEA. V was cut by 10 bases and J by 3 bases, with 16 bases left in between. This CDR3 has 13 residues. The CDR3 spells CAKPSPRNYEQYF. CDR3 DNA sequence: TGTGCCAAACCATCGCCTAGAAACTACGAGCAGTACTTC.

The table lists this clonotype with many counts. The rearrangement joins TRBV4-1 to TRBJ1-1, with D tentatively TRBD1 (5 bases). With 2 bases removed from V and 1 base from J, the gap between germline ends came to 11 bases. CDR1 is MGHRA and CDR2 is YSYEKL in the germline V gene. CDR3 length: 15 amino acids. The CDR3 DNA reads TGCGCCAGCAGCCAAACACAGGTAACGAACACTGAAGCTTTCTTT. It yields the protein CASSQTQVTNTEAFF.